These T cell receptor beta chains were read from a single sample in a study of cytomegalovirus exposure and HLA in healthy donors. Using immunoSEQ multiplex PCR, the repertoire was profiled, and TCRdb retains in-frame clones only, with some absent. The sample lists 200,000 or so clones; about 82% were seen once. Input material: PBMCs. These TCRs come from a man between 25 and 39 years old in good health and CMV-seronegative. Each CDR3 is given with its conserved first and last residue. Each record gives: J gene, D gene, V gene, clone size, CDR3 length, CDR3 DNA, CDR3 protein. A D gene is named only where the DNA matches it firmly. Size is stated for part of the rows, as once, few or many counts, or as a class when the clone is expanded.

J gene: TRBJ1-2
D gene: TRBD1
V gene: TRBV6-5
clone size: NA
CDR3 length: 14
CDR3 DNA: TGTGCCAGCAGTTACGCGAACAGGGGAACTGGCTACACCTTC
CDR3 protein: CASSYANRGTGYTF

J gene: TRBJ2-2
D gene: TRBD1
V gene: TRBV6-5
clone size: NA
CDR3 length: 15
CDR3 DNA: TGTGCCAGCAGCTCCGGGACAGGGATACACGGGGAGCTGTTTTTT
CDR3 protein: CASSSGTGIHGELFF

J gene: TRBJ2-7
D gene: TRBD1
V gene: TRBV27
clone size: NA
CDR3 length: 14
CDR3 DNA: TGTGCCAGCAGTGAGGACAGGGGGCTGTACGAGCAGTACTTC
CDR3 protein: CASSEDRGLYEQYF

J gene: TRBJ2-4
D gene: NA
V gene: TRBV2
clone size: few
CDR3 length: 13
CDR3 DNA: TGTGCCAGCCGACAGGAGGCACCAAACATTCAGTACTTC
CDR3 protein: CASRQEAPNIQYF

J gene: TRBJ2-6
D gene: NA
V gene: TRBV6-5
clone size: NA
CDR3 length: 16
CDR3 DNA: TGTGCCAGCAGTTACTCGACAGCTGCTGGGGCCAACGTCCTGACTTTC
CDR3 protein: CASSYSTAAGANVLTF

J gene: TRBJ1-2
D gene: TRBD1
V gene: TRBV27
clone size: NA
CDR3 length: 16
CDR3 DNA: TGTGCCAGCAGTTTCAGGGCAGGGGGCGTTAACTATGGCTACACCTTC
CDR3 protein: CASSFRAGGVNYGYTF

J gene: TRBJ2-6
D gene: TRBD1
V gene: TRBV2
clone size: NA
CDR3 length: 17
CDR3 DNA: TGTGCCAGCAGTTCGGACAGGTTACCCTCTGGGGCCAGCGTCCTGACTTTC
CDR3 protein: CASSSDRLPSGASVLTF

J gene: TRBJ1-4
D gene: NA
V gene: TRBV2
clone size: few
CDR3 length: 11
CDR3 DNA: TGTGCCAGCAGTGAACGGGAAAAACTGTTTTTT
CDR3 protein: CASSEREKLFF

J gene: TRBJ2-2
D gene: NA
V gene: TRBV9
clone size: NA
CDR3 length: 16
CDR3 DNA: TGTGCCAGCAGCAAGGGGAGGGGGGCAGGCACCGGGGAGCTGTTTTTT
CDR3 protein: CASSKGRGAGTGELFF

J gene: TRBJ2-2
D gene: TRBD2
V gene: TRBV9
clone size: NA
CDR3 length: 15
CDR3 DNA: TGTGCCAGCAGCGCGCGGGGGGTCGGGACCGGGGAGCTGTTTTTT
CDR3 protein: CASSARGVGTGELFF

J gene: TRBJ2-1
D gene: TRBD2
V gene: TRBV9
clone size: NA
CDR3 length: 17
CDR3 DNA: TGTGCCAGCAGCGGCTCGGCGGGGGGGCTATCCTACAATGAGCAGTTCTTC
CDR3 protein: CASSGSAGGLSYNEQFF

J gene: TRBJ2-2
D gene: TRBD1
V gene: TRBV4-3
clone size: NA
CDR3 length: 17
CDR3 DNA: TGCGCCAGCAGCCAAGCGACAGGGGGTCATAACACCGGGGAGCTGTTTTTT
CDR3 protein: CASSQATGGHNTGELFF

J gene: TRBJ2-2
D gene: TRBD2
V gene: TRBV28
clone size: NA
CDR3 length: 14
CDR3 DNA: TGTGCCAGCAGTTTGGGAGGGTACACCGGGGAGCTGTTTTTT
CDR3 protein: CASSLGGYTGELFF

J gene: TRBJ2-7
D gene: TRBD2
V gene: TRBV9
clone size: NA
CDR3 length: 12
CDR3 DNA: TGTGCCAGCAGCGGGGGGGGTGGTAAGCAGTACTTC
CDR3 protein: CASSGGGGKQYF

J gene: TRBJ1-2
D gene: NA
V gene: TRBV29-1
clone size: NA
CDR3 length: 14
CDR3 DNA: TGCAGCGTTGACAGCCCAGGGGCTACTTATGGCTACACCTTC
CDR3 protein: CSVDSPGATYGYTF

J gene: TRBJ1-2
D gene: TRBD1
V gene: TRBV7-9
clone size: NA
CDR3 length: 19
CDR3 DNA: TGTGCCAGCAGCTACCCCGACCACCCCGGACAGGGGCCTCCCTATGGCTACACCTTC
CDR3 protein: CASSYPDHPGQGPPYGYTF

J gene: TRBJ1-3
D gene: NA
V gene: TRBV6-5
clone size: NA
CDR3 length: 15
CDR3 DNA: TGTGCCAGCAGTTACTCGGGGGGGGCTGGAAACACCATATATTTT
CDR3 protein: CASSYSGGAGNTIYF

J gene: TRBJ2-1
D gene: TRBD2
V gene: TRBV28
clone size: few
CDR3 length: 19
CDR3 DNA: TGTGCCAGCAGAGACGGGAGGACTAGCGGGGGGGCAGCGGGGGGAGAGCAGTTCTTC
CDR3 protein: CASRDGRTSGGAAGGEQFF

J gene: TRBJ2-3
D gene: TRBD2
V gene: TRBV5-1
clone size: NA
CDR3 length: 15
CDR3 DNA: TGCGCCAGCAGCTTAGCGGGGGGGAGTAAAGATACGCAGTATTTT
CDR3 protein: CASSLAGGSKDTQYF

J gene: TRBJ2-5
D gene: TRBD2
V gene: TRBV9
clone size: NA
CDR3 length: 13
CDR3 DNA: TGTGCCAGCGGAGGACTAGCGGGGGAGACCCAGTACTTC
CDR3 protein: CASGGLAGETQYF

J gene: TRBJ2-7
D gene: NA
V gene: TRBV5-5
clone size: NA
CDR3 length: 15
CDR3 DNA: TGTGCCAGCAGCTTGGTGGGGGGTGGGAGCTACGAGCAGTACTTC
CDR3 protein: CASSLVGGGSYEQYF

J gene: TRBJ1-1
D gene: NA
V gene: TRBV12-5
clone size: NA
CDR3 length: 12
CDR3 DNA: TGTGCTAGTGGTTTGGACGGGACTGAAGCTTTCTTT
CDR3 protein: CASGLDGTEAFF

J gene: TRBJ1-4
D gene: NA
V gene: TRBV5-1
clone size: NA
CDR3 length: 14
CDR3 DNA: TGCGCCAGCAGGGTCGAGAGGTGGGATGAAAAACTGTTTTTT
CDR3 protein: CASRVERWDEKLFF

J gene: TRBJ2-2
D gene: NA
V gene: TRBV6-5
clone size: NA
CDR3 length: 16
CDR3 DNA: TGTGCCAGCAGTTACCTCCGGGGCGGGACGGGCGGGGAGCTGTTTTTT
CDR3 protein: CASSYLRGGTGGELFF

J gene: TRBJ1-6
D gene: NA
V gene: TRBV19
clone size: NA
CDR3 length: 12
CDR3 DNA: TGTGCCAGTAGTATCCCGGGGGGCCCCCTCCACTTT
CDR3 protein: CASSIPGGPLHF

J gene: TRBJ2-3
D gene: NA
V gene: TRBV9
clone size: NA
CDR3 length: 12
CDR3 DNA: TGTGCCAGCAGCGAGGGGGGGAATACGCAGTATTTT
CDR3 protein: CASSEGGNTQYF

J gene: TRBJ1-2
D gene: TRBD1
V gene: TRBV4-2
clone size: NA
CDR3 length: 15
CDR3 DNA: TGTGCCAGCAGCCAAGTAGGGGGCGGCAACTATGGCTACACCTTC
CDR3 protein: CASSQVGGGNYGYTF

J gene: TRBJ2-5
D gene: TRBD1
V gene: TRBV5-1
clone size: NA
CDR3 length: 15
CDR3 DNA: TGCGCCAGCAGCTACGGACAGGGGTTTAGAGAGACCCAGTACTTC
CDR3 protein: CASSYGQGFRETQYF

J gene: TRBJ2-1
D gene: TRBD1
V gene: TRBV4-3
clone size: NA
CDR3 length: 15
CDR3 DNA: TGCGCCAGCAGCCAAACGACAGGGGGCACGAATGAGCAGTTCTTC
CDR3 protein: CASSQTTGGTNEQFF

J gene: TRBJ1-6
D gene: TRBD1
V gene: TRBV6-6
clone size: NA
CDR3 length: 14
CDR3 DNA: TGTGCCAGCACCTTGACAGGGGGGCGTTCACCCCTCCACTTT
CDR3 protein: CASTLTGGRSPLHF

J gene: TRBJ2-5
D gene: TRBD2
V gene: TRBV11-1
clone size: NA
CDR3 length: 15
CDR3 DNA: TGTGCCAGCAGCGTTGTCGGGGGGACCCAAGAGACCCAGTACTTC
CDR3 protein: CASSVVGGTQETQYF

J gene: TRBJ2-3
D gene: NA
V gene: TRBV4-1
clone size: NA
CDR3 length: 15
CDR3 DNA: TGCGCCAGCAGCCAAGAGCGGAGAGGCACAGATACGCAGTATTTT
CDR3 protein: CASSQERRGTDTQYF

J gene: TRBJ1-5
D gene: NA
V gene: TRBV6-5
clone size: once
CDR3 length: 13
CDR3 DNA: TGTGCCACCTCACGGGGTTTTAATCAGCCCCAGCATTTT
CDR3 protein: CATSRGFNQPQHF

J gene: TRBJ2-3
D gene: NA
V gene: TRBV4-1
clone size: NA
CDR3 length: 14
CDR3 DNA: TGCGCCAGCAGCCAAGATTCGCAGTCAGATACGCAGTATTTT
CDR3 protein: CASSQDSQSDTQYF

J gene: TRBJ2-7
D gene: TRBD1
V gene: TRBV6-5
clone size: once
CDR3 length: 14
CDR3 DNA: TGTGCCAGCAGTTACACGGGACAGGCCTACGAGCAGTACTTC
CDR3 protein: CASSYTGQAYEQYF

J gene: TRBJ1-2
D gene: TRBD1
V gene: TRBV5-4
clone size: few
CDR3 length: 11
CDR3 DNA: TGTGCCAGCAGCTTGGGAACAGGGGGGACCTTC
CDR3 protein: CASSLGTGGTF

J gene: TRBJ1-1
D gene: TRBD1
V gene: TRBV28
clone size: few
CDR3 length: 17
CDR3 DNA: TGTGCCAGCAGTTTCAGGGACAGGGGGCTACCCAAGCAGGAAGCTTTCTTT
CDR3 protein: CASSFRDRGLPKQEAFF

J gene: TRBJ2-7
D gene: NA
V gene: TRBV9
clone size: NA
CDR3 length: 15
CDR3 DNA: TGTGCCAGCAGCGTAGCCTGGCACAGCTCCTACGAGCAGTACTTC
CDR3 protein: CASSVAWHSSYEQYF

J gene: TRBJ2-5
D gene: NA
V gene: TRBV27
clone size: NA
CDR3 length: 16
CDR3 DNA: TGTGCCAGCAGTTTTTTCGGCGGGGCTAAGCAAGAGACCCAGTACTTC
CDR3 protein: CASSFFGGAKQETQYF

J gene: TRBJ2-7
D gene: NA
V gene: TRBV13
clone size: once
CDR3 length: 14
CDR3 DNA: TGTGCCAGCAGCTTGGGTGCAGGGTTCCGCGAGCAGTACTTC
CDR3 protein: CASSLGAGFREQYF

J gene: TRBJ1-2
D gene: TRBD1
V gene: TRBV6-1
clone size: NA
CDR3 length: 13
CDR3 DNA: TGTGCCAGCAGAAGGACAGGGATCTATGGCTACACCTTC
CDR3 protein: CASRRTGIYGYTF

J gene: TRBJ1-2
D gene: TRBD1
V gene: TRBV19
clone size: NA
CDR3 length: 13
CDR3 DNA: TGTGCCACCTTGGACAGGGTGGTCTATGGCTACACCTTC
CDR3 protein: CATLDRVVYGYTF